Listed below are T cell receptor beta chains from one sample, sequenced in a study of blood T cell repertoires in COVID-19. Method: immunoSEQ multiplex PCR; TCRdb's copy keeps in-frame clones and lacks some. Seen here are 90,000 to 100,000 clones, roughly 87% observed once, and the top ten hold approximately 18%. The sequenced material came from peripheral blood. These receptors originate from a man older than 75 with acute or convalescent COVID-19. Each CDR3 is given with its conserved first and last residue. The D gene is left open where the match is weak. Only some rows state a clone size, as once, few, many or a class for expanded clones.

J gene	clone size	V gene	CDR3 length	D gene	CDR3 DNA	CDR3 protein
TRBJ2-4	.	TRBV5-1	14	.	TGCGCCAGCAGCCCGACAGTGGCCAAAAACATTCAGTACTTC	CASSPTVAKNIQYF
TRBJ2-2	.	TRBV2	14	.	TGTGCCAGCGGAGGGGTCCCGGACACCGGGGAGCTGTTTTTT	CASGGVPDTGELFF
TRBJ1-2	.	TRBV7-9	15	TRBD1	TGTGCCAGCAGCTTGGGGCAGGGGGCAAAGTATGGCTACACCTTC	CASSLGQGAKYGYTF
TRBJ2-7	.	TRBV27	14	TRBD1	TGTGCCAGCAGACCTCTCGACAGGGGCCACGAGCAGTACTTC	CASRPLDRGHEQYF
TRBJ2-7	few	TRBV30	13	.	TGTGCCTCATCCAGACAGAGCTCCTACGAGCAGTACTTC	CASSRQSSYEQYF
TRBJ2-2	.	TRBV9	15	TRBD2	TGTGCCAGCAGCGCTAGCGGGGGGGTCCCCGGGGAGCTGTTTTTT	CASSASGGVPGELFF
TRBJ1-6	.	TRBV18	20	TRBD1	TGTGCCAGCTCACCGTCCGGGGGACAGGGCCACTCCCTGAAATGGTCACCCCTCCACTTT	CASSPSGGQGHSLKWSPLHF
TRBJ2-1	.	TRBV5-1	16	TRBD1	TGCGCCAGCAGCTTAAGAGGACAGGGGGCGCAGAATGAGCAGTTCTTC	CASSLRGQGAQNEQFF
TRBJ2-7	once	TRBV6-2/TRBV6-3	14	TRBD1	TGTGCCAGCAGCCGATACAGGGGTGCCTACGAGCAGTACTTC	CASSRYRGAYEQYF
TRBJ2-4	.	TRBV4-1	18	.	TGCGCCAGCAGCCAACCGGGACAGAACCGGGGGGCCAAAAACATTCAGTACTTC	CASSQPGQNRGAKNIQYF
TRBJ1-2	once	TRBV7-2	15	.	TGTGCCAGCAGCCTAATCCCGGGAGGGGCAGTTAGCTACACCTTC	CASSLIPGGAVSYTF
TRBJ2-2	.	TRBV11-3	17	TRBD2	TGTGCCAGCAGCTTAGAAACTAGCGGGTCGAACACCGGGGAGCTGTTTTTT	CASSLETSGSNTGELFF
TRBJ2-1	.	TRBV18	15	TRBD2	TGTGCCAGCTCACCAGTAGCGGGAGCGGGCAATGAGCAGTTCTTC	CASSPVAGAGNEQFF
TRBJ2-3	.	TRBV5-1	17	TRBD2	TGCGCCAGCAGCTTGGGTTCTGCGGGGGGGCTCACAGATACGCAGTATTTT	CASSLGSAGGLTDTQYF
TRBJ1-1	.	TRBV28	13	.	TGTGCCAGCAGTGACGTCAGGGCCACTGAAGCTTTCTTT	CASSDVRATEAFF
TRBJ1-5	.	TRBV5-4	17	TRBD1	TGTGCCAGCAGCTTGACGACAGGGGGCGAAGGCAATCAGCCCCAGCATTTT	CASSLTTGGEGNQPQHF
TRBJ2-5	few	TRBV11-2	14	.	TGTGCCAGCAGCTTAGTAAGCTTTCAAGAGACCCAGTACTTC	CASSLVSFQETQYF
TRBJ1-2	once	TRBV2	15	TRBD1	TGTGCCAGCAGCGAAAAGGACAGGGGAGGGGATGGCTACACCTTC	CASSEKDRGGDGYTF
TRBJ1-2	.	TRBV10-1	13	.	TGCGCCAATATACAGACAGTTAACTATGGCTACACCTTC	CANIQTVNYGYTF
TRBJ1-4	.	TRBV6-5	15	TRBD1	TGTGCCAGCAGTCAACAACAGGGGGCGCCAGGAAAACTGTTTTTT	CASSQQQGAPGKLFF
TRBJ2-5	.	TRBV7-9	17	TRBD2	TGTGCCAGCATAAGGTCTAGCGGGAGGGGGGACCAAGAGACCCAGTACTTC	CASIRSSGRGDQETQYF
TRBJ2-7	.	TRBV18	18	TRBD2	TGTGCCAGCTCACCACCACTCCGCGGTGCTAGCGGGAGATACGAGCAGTACTTC	CASSPPLRGASGRYEQYF
TRBJ2-7	.	TRBV11-2	11	.	TGTGCCAGCAGCTTAGTCGACGAGCAGTACTTC	CASSLVDEQYF
TRBJ1-6	.	TRBV7-2	15	.	TGTGCCAGCAGCCGGGTCTTCTCCTATAATTCACCCCTCCACTTT	CASSRVFSYNSPLHF
TRBJ1-5	.	TRBV18	14	TRBD1	TGTGCCAGCTCACCCGGACAGGGGGGTCAGCCCCAGCATTTT	CASSPGQGGQPQHF
TRBJ1-4	.	TRBV3-1/TRBV3-2	16	TRBD1	TGTGCCAGCAGCCGGACAGGGACTTCAACTAATGAAAAACTGTTTTTT	CASSRTGTSTNEKLFF
TRBJ1-1	.	TRBV13	12	.	TGTGCCAGCAGCTCGGGAGGGGCCGAAGCTTTCTTT	CASSSGGAEAFF
TRBJ2-3	.	TRBV6-5	14	.	TGTGCCAGCTCGAAGGGGGTCCCCCCAGATACGCAGTATTTT	CASSKGVPPDTQYF
TRBJ1-4	.	TRBV10-2	15	.	TGCGCCAGCAGTGAAGTTGCAGGCTCTAATGAAAAACTGTTTTTT	CASSEVAGSNEKLFF
TRBJ2-5	.	TRBV12-5	19	TRBD2	TGTGCTAGTGGTTTGGTACTGGGGGGTAGCGGGCCTTTCTCCAATACCCAGTACTTC	CASGLVLGGSGPFSNTQYF
TRBJ2-7	.	TRBV27	19	TRBD2	TGTGCCAGCAGTTTATACGGGAAGTTGCGCCTAGCGGCGTCCTACGAGCAGTACTTC	CASSLYGKLRLAASYEQYF
TRBJ2-7	.	TRBV19	13	.	TGTGCCAGTAGACCCCCCGGAGGAAACGAGCAGTACTTC	CASRPPGGNEQYF
TRBJ1-6	.	TRBV5-8	14	.	TGTGCCAGCAGCCCCGGCGGGAGGTATTCACCCCTCCACTTT	CASSPGGRYSPLHF
TRBJ2-2	.	TRBV3-1/TRBV3-2	16	TRBD2	TGTGCCAGCAGCCAAAGTCTAGCGGGAGGGCCCGGGGAGCTGTTTTTT	CASSQSLAGGPGELFF
TRBJ2-7	once	TRBV5-1	14	.	TGCGCCAGCAGCTACTTACAGGGCCCCTACGAGCAGTACTTC	CASSYLQGPYEQYF
TRBJ2-1	.	TRBV5-1	17	TRBD2	TGCGCCAGCAGCAAGGGACTAGTAACCTTAGGCTACAATGAGCAGTTCTTC	CASSKGLVTLGYNEQFF
TRBJ1-2	.	TRBV28	13	TRBD1	TGTGCCAGCAGTCCGCAGGGGGCGAGCGGCTACACCTTC	CASSPQGASGYTF
TRBJ1-4	.	TRBV6-5	14	.	TGTGCCAGCAGTTACCCCGGTCAAGATGAAAAACTGTTTTTT	CASSYPGQDEKLFF
TRBJ2-7	.	TRBV5-1	12	.	TGCGCCAGCAGCGCGCCATCCTACGAGCAGTACTTC	CASSAPSYEQYF
TRBJ1-6	.	TRBV4-3	16	.	TGCGCCAGCAGCCAAGATTGGGAAAGGGGAAATTCACCCCTCCACTTT	CASSQDWERGNSPLHF
TRBJ1-3	.	TRBV6-1	12	.	TGTGCCAGTCAGGACTCTGGAAACACCATATATTTT	CASQDSGNTIYF
TRBJ2-7	.	TRBV2	13	TRBD2	TGTGCCAGCAGTGAAATAGCGGGAGGGCTGCAGTACTTC	CASSEIAGGLQYF
TRBJ1-6	few	TRBV7-2	15	TRBD1	TGTGCCAGCAGCCCAACGACAGGGGGCTATTCACCCCTCCACTTT	CASSPTTGGYSPLHF
TRBJ2-1	few	TRBV15	13	.	TGTGCCACCAGCAGAAATCCTCCGAATGAGCAGTTCTTC	CATSRNPPNEQFF
TRBJ1-2	.	TRBV7-8	12	TRBD1	TGTGCCAGCAGCGAAGACAGGGGCCGCTACACCTTC	CASSEDRGRYTF
TRBJ2-1	.	TRBV18	16	TRBD1	TGTGCCAGCTCACCGGCAACAGGGGGGATGTACAATGAGCAGTTCTTC	CASSPATGGMYNEQFF
TRBJ2-1	.	TRBV27	13	TRBD1	TGTGCCACCCTCAAGACAGGGTACAATGAGCAGTTCTTC	CATLKTGYNEQFF
TRBJ1-5	.	TRBV4-1	16	TRBD1	TGCGCCAGCAGCCATGGGGGTGACAGGGGTAATCAGCCCCAGCATTTT	CASSHGGDRGNQPQHF
TRBJ2-1	.	TRBV5-6	13	.	TGTGCCAGCACCCAGGGCACCTACAATGAGCAGTTCTTC	CASTQGTYNEQFF
TRBJ2-2	.	TRBV19	14	TRBD1	TGTGCCAGTAGTGCGTCAGGGGGTCACGGGGAGCTGTTTTTT	CASSASGGHGELFF
TRBJ1-2	.	TRBV9	15	.	TGTGCCAGCAGCGTAGAGGACTCCTCATCAAGAGGCTACACCTTC	CASSVEDSSSRGYTF
TRBJ1-2	.	TRBV29-1	14	TRBD1	TGCAGCGTTCAATCGACAGGGTTAGACTATGGCTACACCTTC	CSVQSTGLDYGYTF
TRBJ1-1	.	TRBV4-3	13	TRBD1	TGCGCCAGCAGCCAAGAGAGGGACAGGGAAGCTTTCTTT	CASSQERDREAFF
TRBJ1-4	.	TRBV19	15	.	TGTGCCAGTAGTATAGTCGCAGCAACTAATGAAAAACTGTTTTTT	CASSIVAATNEKLFF
TRBJ2-1	.	TRBV15	14	.	TGTGCCACCAGCAGAGACCGGAGGGGCAATGAGCAGTTCTTC	CATSRDRRGNEQFF
TRBJ1-6	.	TRBV27	15	.	TGTGCCAGCAGTAAACGGGACACACATAATTCACCCCTCCACTTT	CASSKRDTHNSPLHF
TRBJ2-3	.	TRBV5-1	12	.	TGCGCCAGCAGCATAGGGGCAGATACGCAGTATTTT	CASSIGADTQYF